This T cell receptor beta chain was identified in a study of cytomegalovirus exposure and HLA in healthy donors. Regarding this clone: The antigen is unknown.

The PCR employed 60 Vbeta primers together with 13 Jbeta primers. Produced via immunoSEQ multiplex PCR; TCRdb's table is partial and in-frame only. The table shows 110,000 to 150,000 clones, with over 60% occurring only once. Study-wide points: Most of the TCR beta V segments (in an earlier analysis) were productive either about 87% or about 30% of the time. Later analysis reportedly placed an Asian-associated ancestry cluster below the approximately 700-donor mean in N-insertions. In vitro testing confirmed three CMV-associated chains as specific for CMV antigens. In a later analysis, HLA-associated beta chains showed higher expansion and lower generation probabilities than comparable chains.

V gave up 5 bases and J gave up 6 bases, with 8 bases separating them. Germline assignment: CDR1 GTSNPN and CDR2 SVGIG (reference sequence). The length of the CDR3 is 11 residues. The receptor comes from a woman between 40 and 55 years old in good health and CMV-seronegative. The source material was PBMCs. The chain is built from TRBV30 and TRBJ1-5, with TRBD1 as a possible D gene (5 bases). The DNA for the CDR3 is TGTGCCTGGGGGGGGAGTCAGCCCCAGCATTTT. Its translation: CAWGGSQPQHF.